This TCR beta chain appears in the sequencing data of a study of blood T cell repertoires in COVID-19. Study background: COVID-19 samples collected from the United States, Italy and Spain covered acute and convalescent phases. PBMCs, B-cell-depleted T cells, or T cells provided the cDNA or gDNA that made up the material.

There are 13 residues in the CDR3. Trimming pared 8 bases from V and 3 bases from J, leaving 13 bases between. Germline V CDR1 and CDR2: MNHEY, SVGAGI. As originally analysed: Estimation of nucleated cell counts was performed using reference gene primer amplification. The method was immunoSEQ multiplex PCR; TCRdb's version includes in-frame clones alone and lacks a portion of them. V, J and clone size are taken as reported in that table, and D and trimming were inferred from the DNA itself. This sample has 97,000 or so clones, with nearly 90% found just once. The source material was peripheral blood. The rearrangement joins TRBV6-5 to TRBJ1-2; D may be TRBD1 (5 bases). This receptor was obtained from a man in his forties or fifties with active COVID-19. The DNA for the CDR3 is TGTGCCAGCTCACCAGGGCCGGACTATGGCTACACCTTC. Amino acid sequence: CASSPGPDYGYTF.